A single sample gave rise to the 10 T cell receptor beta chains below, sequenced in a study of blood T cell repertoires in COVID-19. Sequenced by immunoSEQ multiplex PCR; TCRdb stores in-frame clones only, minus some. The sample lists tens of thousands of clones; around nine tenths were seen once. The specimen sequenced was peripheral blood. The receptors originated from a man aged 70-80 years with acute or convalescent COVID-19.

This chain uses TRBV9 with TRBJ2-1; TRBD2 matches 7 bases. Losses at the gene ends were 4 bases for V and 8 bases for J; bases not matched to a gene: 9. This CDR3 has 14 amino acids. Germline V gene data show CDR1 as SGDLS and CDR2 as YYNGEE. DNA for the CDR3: TGTGCCAGCAGCAATCCGGGACTACAGGATGAGCAGTTCTTC. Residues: CASSNPGLQDEQFF.

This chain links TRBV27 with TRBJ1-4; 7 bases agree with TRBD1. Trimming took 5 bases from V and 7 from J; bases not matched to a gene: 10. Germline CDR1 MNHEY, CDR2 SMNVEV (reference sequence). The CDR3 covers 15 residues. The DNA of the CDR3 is TGTGCCAGCAGTGCGCGACAGGGTAGAGCTGAAAAACTGTTTTTT. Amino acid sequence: CASSARQGRAEKLFF.

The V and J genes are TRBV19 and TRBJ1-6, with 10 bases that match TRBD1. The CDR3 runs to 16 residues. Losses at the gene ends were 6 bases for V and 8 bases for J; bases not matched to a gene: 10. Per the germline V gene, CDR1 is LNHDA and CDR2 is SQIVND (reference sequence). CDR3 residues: CASSRQGAGSDSPLHF. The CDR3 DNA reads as TGTGCCAGTAGCCGACAGGGGGCTGGATCGGATTCACCCCTCCACTTT.

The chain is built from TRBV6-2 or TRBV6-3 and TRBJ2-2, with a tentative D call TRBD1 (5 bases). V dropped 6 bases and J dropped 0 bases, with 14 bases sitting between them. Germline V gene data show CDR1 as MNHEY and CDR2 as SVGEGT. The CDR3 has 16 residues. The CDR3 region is CASSPRTTSNTGELFF. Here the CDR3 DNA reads TGTGCCAGCAGCCCCCGGACAACTTCGAACACCGGGGAGCTGTTTTTT.

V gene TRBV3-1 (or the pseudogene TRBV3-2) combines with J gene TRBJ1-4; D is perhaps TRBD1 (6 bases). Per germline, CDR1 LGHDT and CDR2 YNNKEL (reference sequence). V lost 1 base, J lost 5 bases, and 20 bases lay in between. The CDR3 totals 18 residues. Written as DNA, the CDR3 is TGTGCCAGCAGCCAAGGACGTGGGGGGGCGCGGGGAAATGAAAAACTGTTTTTT. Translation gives CASSQGRGGARGNEKLFF.

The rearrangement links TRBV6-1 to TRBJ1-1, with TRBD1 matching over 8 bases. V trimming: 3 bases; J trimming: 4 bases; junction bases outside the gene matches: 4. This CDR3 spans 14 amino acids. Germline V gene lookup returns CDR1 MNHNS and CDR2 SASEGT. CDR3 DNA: TGTGCCAGCAGTGATGACAGGGGAGTCACTGAAGCTTTCTTT. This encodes CASSDDRGVTEAFF.

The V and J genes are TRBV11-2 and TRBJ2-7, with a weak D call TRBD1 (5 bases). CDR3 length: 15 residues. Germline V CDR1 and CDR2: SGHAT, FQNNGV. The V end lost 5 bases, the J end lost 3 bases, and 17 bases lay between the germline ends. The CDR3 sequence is CASSTSGARVYEQYF. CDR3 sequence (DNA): TGTGCCAGCAGCACATCTGGGGCTCGGGTCTACGAGCAGTACTTC.

The CDR3 nucleotides read TGTGCCAGCAGCTTACCCTGGCTCGGGGGGGATACGCAGTATTTT. This encodes CASSLPWLGGDTQYF. The chain combines TRBV7-2 with TRBJ2-3, with TRBD2 identical over 7 bases. The CDR3 is 15 amino acids. V shed 2 bases and J 6 bases; nucleotides not matched to a gene: 8. CDR1 and CDR2 from the germline V gene are SGHTA and FQGNSA.

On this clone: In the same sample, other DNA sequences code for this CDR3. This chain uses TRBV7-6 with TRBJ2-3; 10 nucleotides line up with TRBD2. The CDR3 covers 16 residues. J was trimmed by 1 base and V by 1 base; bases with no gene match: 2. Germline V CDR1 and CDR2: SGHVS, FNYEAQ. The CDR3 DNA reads TGTGCCAGCAGCTTAGTAGCGGGGGGCGGCACAGATACGCAGTATTTT. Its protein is CASSLVAGGGTDTQYF.

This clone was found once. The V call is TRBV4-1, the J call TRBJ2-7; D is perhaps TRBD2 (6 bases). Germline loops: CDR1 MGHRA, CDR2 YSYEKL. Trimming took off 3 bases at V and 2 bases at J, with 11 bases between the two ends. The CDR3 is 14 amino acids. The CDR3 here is CASSHGTGAYEQYF. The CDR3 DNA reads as TGCGCCAGCAGCCATGGGACGGGGGCCTACGAGCAGTACTTC.